This TCR beta chain came from a study of identical twins. There are 19 residues in the CDR3. Germline CDR1 is MNHEY and CDR2 is SMNVEV (reference sequence). V lost 2 bases and J 3 bases, leaving 23 bases between the germline ends. TCRdb called the 5' RACE reads again in MiXCR, with one record for every CDR3 protein. Among under 900,000 distinct CDR3 sequences, around a sixth were seen once, and the ten largest hold roughly 14%. This sample was also put to use in a study of T cells expressing NK-cell markers. That publication notes: Sequencing of TCR beta repertoires drew on sorted CD3+CD56+NKG2C+, CD3+CD56+NKG2C- and CD3+CD56-NKG2C+ T cells.

The source material was PBMCs. This receptor was obtained from a woman between 18 and 30 years old in good health. V and J are TRBV27 and TRBJ2-1, with D possibly TRBD1 on 6 matching bases. CDR3 sequence: CASSLKGVGQTKNYNEQFF. The CDR3, as DNA: TGTGCCAGCAGTTTAAAAGGCGTGGGACAAACCAAGAACTACAATGAGCAGTTCTTC.